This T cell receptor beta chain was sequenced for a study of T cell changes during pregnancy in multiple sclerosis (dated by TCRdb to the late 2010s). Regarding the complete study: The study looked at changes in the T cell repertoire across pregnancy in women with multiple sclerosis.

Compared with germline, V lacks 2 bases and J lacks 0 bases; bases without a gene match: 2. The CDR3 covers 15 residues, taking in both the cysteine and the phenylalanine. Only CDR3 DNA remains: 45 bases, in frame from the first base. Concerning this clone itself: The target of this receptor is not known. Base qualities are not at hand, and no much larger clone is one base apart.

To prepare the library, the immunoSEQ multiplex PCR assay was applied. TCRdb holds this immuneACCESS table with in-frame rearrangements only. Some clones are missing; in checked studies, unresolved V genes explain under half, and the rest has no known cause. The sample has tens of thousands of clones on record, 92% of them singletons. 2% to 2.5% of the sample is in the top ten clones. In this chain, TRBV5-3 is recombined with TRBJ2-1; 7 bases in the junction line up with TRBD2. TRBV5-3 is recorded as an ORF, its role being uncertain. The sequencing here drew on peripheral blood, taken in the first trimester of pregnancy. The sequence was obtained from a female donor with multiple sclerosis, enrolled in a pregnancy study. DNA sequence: TGTGCCAGAAGCTTTCGCGGGAGCTCCTACAATGAGCAGTTCTTC. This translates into CARSFRGSSYNEQFF.